The 22 T cell receptor beta chains listed next were all sequenced from one sample in a study of cytomegalovirus exposure and HLA in healthy donors. The primer mix had 60 Vbeta and 13 Jbeta primers. Assay used: immunoSEQ multiplex PCR; TCRdb lists only in-frame clones, some missing. The table shows 150,000 to 160,000 clones, with under 80% occurring only once. Sequencing input: PBMCs. The receptors were sampled from a man aged 25-40 years in good health and CMV-seronegative.

The chain is built from TRBV4-2 and TRBJ2-1, with 16 bases lining up with TRBD2. The V segment lost 4 bases and the J segment 8 bases; nucleotides outside the gene matches: 2. CDR1 is LGHNA, CDR2 YNFKEQ, per germline. The CDR3 length is 15 residues. CDR3 DNA sequence: TGTGCCAGCAGCCGAGGGACTAGCGGGGGGGATGAGCAGTTCTTC. Encoded protein: CASSRGTSGGDEQFF.

This clone came up once. This chain joins TRBV7-3 and TRBJ2-2, with a tentative D call TRBD1 (6 bases). The V gene lost 5 bases and the J gene lost 1 base, with 20 bases spanning the gap. The CDR3 is 18 amino acids. The germline gives CDR1 SGHTA, CDR2 FQGTGA. CDR3 in amino acids: CASSLGDTLWWNTGELFF. The CDR3 nucleotides read TGTGCCAGCAGCCTAGGGGACACGTTATGGTGGAACACCGGGGAGCTGTTTTTT.

The V and J genes are TRBV5-4 and TRBJ2-3; TRBD1 is a possible D gene (6 bases). V was pared by 0 bases and J by 1 base, with 15 bases between. Germline-derived CDR1 and CDR2 are SGHNT and YYREEE (reference sequence). The CDR3 is 17 residues long. CDR3 sequence reads: CASSLGSPRGGTDTQYF. DNA for the CDR3: TGTGCCAGCAGCTTGGGAAGTCCCAGGGGAGGCACAGATACGCAGTATTTT. The variable domain in full, with the rest retrieved from reference TRBV5-4 and TRBJ2-3, is ETGVTQSPTHLIKTRGQQVTLRCSSQSGHNTVSWYQQALGQGPQFIFQYYREEENGRGNFPPRFSGLQFPNYSSELNVNALELDDSALYLCASSLGSPRGGTDTQYFGPGTRLTVL.

This clone was seen only once. The gene calls are TRBV7-2 and TRBJ2-5, with D possibly matching TRBD1 (6 bases). The germline V and J ends were trimmed by 10 bases and 2 bases, with 14 bases remaining between them. There are 13 residues in the CDR3. Germline-derived CDR1 and CDR2 are SGHTA and FQGNSA. In DNA, the CDR3 is TGTGCCACCTCACGTGGACAGCAAGAGACCCAGTACTTC. Translation: CATSRGQQETQYF.

A word on this clone: Sequence at one end of the junction differs from germline and may be a read error. J is TRBJ1-2 and V is TRBV5-1, with TRBD1 matching 7 bases. This CDR3 spans 15 amino acids. The germline V gene encodes CDR1 SGHRS and CDR2 YFSETQ. The CDR3 spells CASSLERGDRAGYPF. The CDR3 DNA reads TGCGCCAGCAGCTTGGAAAGGGGTGACAGGGCTGGCTACCCCTTC.

V usage is TRBV5-1 and J usage is TRBJ2-5, with a weak D call TRBD1 (6 bases). CDR3 length: 15 residues. The germline gives CDR1 SGHRS, CDR2 YFSETQ. V gave up 4 bases and J gave up 1 base, with 14 bases separating them. CDR3 sequence reads: CASSPVGATQETQYF. Written as DNA, the CDR3 is TGCGCCAGCAGCCCTGTGGGGGCCACCCAAGAGACCCAGTACTTC.

The V gene is TRBV6-5, the J gene TRBJ1-2; TRBD1 aligns across 10 bases. Losses at the gene ends were 7 bases for V and 5 bases for J; bases not matched to a gene: 10. Germline assignment: CDR1 MNHEY and CDR2 SVGAGI. The CDR3 consists of 15 residues. Here the CDR3 reads CASTPGQGFRYGYTF. DNA for the CDR3: TGTGCCAGCACCCCGGGACAGGGGTTTCGGTATGGCTACACCTTC.

This clone was detected a few times. The rearrangement joins TRBV30 to TRBJ2-1, with D unresolved. Between the trimmed V and J ends, which lost 0 bases and 0 bases, there was a span of 6 bases. The CDR3 runs to 14 residues. Germline CDR1 and CDR2: GTSNPN and SVGIG (reference sequence). The DNA of the CDR3 is TGTGCCTGGAGTGTAACCAGCTCCTACAATGAGCAGTTCTTC. This sequence encodes CAWSVTSSYNEQFF.

This clone has more than one count but fewer than ten. V usage is TRBV7-9 and J usage is TRBJ2-5; D is ambiguous. The CDR3 is 14 amino acids. Looked up from germline, CDR1 is SEHNR and CDR2 is FQNEAQ (reference sequence). Deletions cut 0 bases from V and 1 base from J, with 6 bases between. The DNA of the CDR3 is TGTGCCAGCAGCTTAGCGCTAACCCAAGAGACCCAGTACTTC. Its translation is CASSLALTQETQYF.

This chain joins TRBV19 and TRBJ1-2; 7 bases match TRBD1. Per the germline V gene, CDR1 is LNHDA and CDR2 is SQIVND (reference sequence). With V trimmed by 3 bases and J by 4 bases, 5 bases remained unmatched. The CDR3 spans 14 residues. CDR3 coding DNA: TGTGCCAGTAGTATTGACAGGGTCACCTATGGCTACACCTTC. It codes for CASSIDRVTYGYTF.

V is TRBV5-1 and J is TRBJ1-1, with 7 bases that match TRBD1. This CDR3 has 15 residues. Trimming cost V 4 bases and J 6 bases; bases outside gene matches: 12. Germline V gene sequence: CDR1 SGHRS, CDR2 YFSETQ. Written as DNA, the CDR3 is TGCGCCAGCAGCACGGAAGGGGGCGGAATCTCTGAAGCTTTCTTT. Its translation: CASSTEGGGISEAFF.

V gene TRBV5-4 combines with J gene TRBJ2-6; D gene uncertain. Germline loops: CDR1 SGHNT, CDR2 YYREEE (reference sequence). This CDR3 contains 16 residues. Trimming removed 2 bases from V and 0 bases from J, with 9 bases in between. The CDR3, as DNA: TGTGCCAGCAGCTTTAGACTGCTCTCTGGGGCCAACGTCCTGACTTTC. Its translation: CASSFRLLSGANVLTF.

This sequence joins TRBV19 and TRBJ1-3, with D possibly TRBD1 on 6 matching bases. Germline CDR1 and CDR2: LNHDA and SQIVND (reference sequence). The CDR3 is made up of 16 amino acids. V lost 0 bases and J lost 0, with 9 bases in between. The CDR3 DNA follows: TGTGCCAGTAGTATAGAGCTGGACAGCTCTGGAAACACCATATATTTT. Translated: CASSIELDSSGNTIYF.

The rearrangement joins TRBV14 to TRBJ1-5; possible D gene TRBD1, 5 bases. V lost 1 base to trimming and J lost 9 bases, with 10 bases between them. CDR1 SGHDN and CDR2 FVKESK come from the germline V gene. The CDR3 is 13 residues long. DNA for the CDR3: TGTGCCAGCAGCCAAGGATCCGGGGGGCCCCAGCATTTT. It specifies CASSQGSGGPQHF.

The genes are TRBV19 and TRBJ2-5; D may be TRBD2 (6 bases). The CDR3 sequence is 15 residues long. CDR1 and CDR2 from the germline V gene are LNHDA and SQIVND (reference sequence). Trimming pared 1 base from V and 2 bases from J, leaving 11 bases between. The CDR3 spells CASSIALAAQETQYF. The CDR3 region has the DNA TGTGCCAGTAGTATAGCCTTAGCGGCTCAAGAGACCCAGTACTTC.

This clone was observed once. This sequence joins TRBV2 and TRBJ2-2, with D maybe TRBD2 (5 bases). Per the germline V gene, CDR1 is SNHLY and CDR2 is FYNNEI. V lost 9 bases and J 6 bases, leaving 11 bases between the germline ends. The CDR3 spans 12 residues. DNA for the CDR3: TGTGCCAGTCGGGGTGAGGCCGGGGAGCTGTTTTTT. This codes for CASRGEAGELFF.

This clone was found once. The rearrangement joins TRBV2 to TRBJ2-3; D possibly corresponds to TRBD2 (6 bases). V shed 2 bases and J shed 1 base, with 10 bases lying between them. Germline assignment: CDR1 SNHLY and CDR2 FYNNEI. This CDR3 contains 15 residues. In DNA, the CDR3 is TGTGCCAGCAGTGAATTCATAGCGGGCACAGATACGCAGTATTTT. This codes for CASSEFIAGTDTQYF.

The CDR3 sequence: CASSSAGGAETQYF. The DNA of the CDR3 is TGTGCCAGTAGTTCCGCAGGGGGCGCGGAGACCCAGTACTTC. This chain joins TRBV19 and TRBJ2-5; 8 bases align to TRBD1. Germline trimming cut 5 bases from V and 5 bases from J; bases unmatched to any gene: 7. This CDR3 is built from 14 residues. Germline V CDR1 and CDR2: LNHDA, SQIVND (reference sequence).

J is TRBJ1-3 and V is TRBV28, with TRBD1 matching 8 bases. Trimming removed 6 bases from V and 4 bases from J; junction bases left unmatched: 5. CDR1 and CDR2 from the germline V gene are MDHEN and SYDVKM. The CDR3 totals 14 residues. The CDR3 region is CASRQGASGNTIYF. The CDR3 DNA follows: TGTGCCAGCAGGCAGGGGGCGTCGGGAAACACCATATATTTT.

The rearrangement joins TRBV10-3 to TRBJ2-2; TRBD1 agrees at 7 bases. J gave up 1 base and V 4 bases, and 3 bases lay outside the gene matches. This CDR3 contains 15 residues. Germline-derived CDR1 and CDR2 are ENHRY and SYGVKD. CDR3 sequence (DNA): TGTGCCATCAGTGTAGGGACAGAGAACACCGGGGAGCTGTTTTTT. This gives the protein CAISVGTENTGELFF.

J is TRBJ2-2 and V is TRBV7-6, with D unclear. The germline V and J ends were trimmed by 3 bases and 1 base, with 6 bases remaining between them. Germline V lookup: CDR1 SGHVS, CDR2 FNYEAQ. This CDR3 is built from 14 residues. The CDR3 region is CASSFSGNTGELFF. DNA of the CDR3: TGTGCCAGCAGCTTTTCGGGGAACACCGGGGAGCTGTTTTTT.

The chain combines TRBV6-5 with TRBJ2-7, with D possibly being TRBD2 (6 bases). Trimming cost V 5 bases and J 4 bases, with 15 bases left between them. This CDR3 has 14 residues. Germline V gene sequence: CDR1 MNHEY, CDR2 SVGAGI. CDR3 sequence reads: CASSPERRDYEQYF. The CDR3 DNA reads as TGTGCCAGCAGTCCGGAGCGGAGGGATTACGAGCAGTACTTC.